What follows is one T cell receptor beta chain and its context. Its antigen is not known. The authors made TCR beta libraries by quantitative 5'-RACE with molecular barcodes. MiXCR, run by TCRdb on the 5' RACE reads, gives a single entry per CDR3 protein. Here the sample spans 470,000 or so distinct CDR3 sequences, roughly 25% being singletons. The data were obtained in a study of CD8 T cells in ankylosing spondylitis. Study-wide findings and caveats: What appeared characteristic of ankylosing spondylitis blood was a TCR beta motif of seven to nine highly homologous variants. Disease-linked clones bore a CD8+ phenotype and were relatively rare in peripheral blood. There was reportedly significant enrichment of clones that were disease-linked in matched ankylosing spondylitis synovial fluid. Some of the motif variants had earlier been found in reactive arthritis patients' fluid and blood.

The sequenced sample consisted of blood, either unsorted or a sorted T cell fraction (not recorded which). This TCR was sampled from a male donor with ankylosing spondylitis.

CDR3 region: CSARDPRSGGELFF. The CDR3 DNA sequence: TGCAGTGCTAGAGATCCGAGGTCCGGAGGGGAGCTGTTTTTT. The chain combines TRBV20-1 with TRBJ2-2, with D uncertain. Deletions cut 0 bases from V and 8 bases from J, with 13 bases between. This CDR3 is 14 amino acids long. CDR1 is DFQATT and CDR2 is SNEGSKA in the germline V gene (reference sequence).